This T cell receptor beta chain derives from a study of cytomegalovirus exposure and HLA in healthy donors. Findings and caveats of the study: Among TCR beta chains, those listed as cytomegalovirus-associated numbered some 160. Researchers left out some V segments, among them TRBV6-2 and TRBV6-3, as indistinguishable.

Both 60 Vbeta primers and 13 Jbeta primers went into the PCR. Method: immunoSEQ multiplex PCR; TCRdb's copy keeps in-frame clones and lacks some. The sample holds about 270,000 clones, 70% to 90% seen once. The germline V gene has CDR1 SNHLY and CDR2 FYNNEI. This CDR3 comprises 19 residues. V shed 8 bases and J 0 bases; nucleotides not matched to a gene: 17. On this clone itself: Its antigen is undetermined.

Sequenced: PBMCs. V is TRBV2 and J is TRBJ1-5, with 9 bases identical to TRBD1. This clonotype originated in a man in his forties in good health and CMV-seropositive. The CDR3 sequence: CASAVQSPWDRDSNQPQHF. CDR3 DNA: TGTGCCAGCGCCGTCCAGTCTCCTTGGGACAGGGATAGCAATCAGCCCCAGCATTTT.